A selection of T cell receptor beta chains follows, all from one sample in a study of blood T cell repertoires in COVID-19. Generated by immunoSEQ multiplex PCR, the TCRdb table keeps only in-frame clones and is missing some. Among some 260,000 clones listed, around 90% were seen once. Input material: peripheral blood. The receptors come from a man between 18 and 29 years old with active or convalescent COVID-19. Each CDR3 is given with its conserved first and last residue. Each record gives: CDR3 DNA, CDR3 protein, clone size, J gene, D gene, V gene. The D gene is left open where the match is weak. Clone size, where shown, is once, few, many, or a class for clones that have expanded.

cdr3_nt: TGTGCCAGCAGCTTCGTCCCCCCTCCCCACTTC; cdr3_aa: CASSFVPPPHF; clone_size: -; j_call: TRBJ2-7; d_call: -; v_call: TRBV7-2
cdr3_nt: TGTGCCAGCTCACCACTTGCGGGATCTCACAATGAGCAGTTCTTC; cdr3_aa: CASSPLAGSHNEQFF; clone_size: -; j_call: TRBJ2-1; d_call: -; v_call: TRBV18
cdr3_nt: TGCAGCGTTTGCTTGGCCGGGGGGACTGAAGCTTTCTTT; cdr3_aa: CSVCLAGGTEAFF; clone_size: few; j_call: TRBJ1-1; d_call: -; v_call: TRBV29-1
cdr3_nt: TGTGCCAGTTGGGGCGGATGGGGCTATGGCTACACCTTC; cdr3_aa: CASWGGWGYGYTF; clone_size: -; j_call: TRBJ1-2; d_call: -; v_call: TRBV19
cdr3_nt: TGTGCCAGCTCACCACCGAGCTCCTATAATTCACCCCTCCACTTT; cdr3_aa: CASSPPSSYNSPLHF; clone_size: -; j_call: TRBJ1-6; d_call: -; v_call: TRBV18
cdr3_nt: TGTGCCAGCAGCCGGTGGACAGGGGGAGCAGATACGCAGTATTTT; cdr3_aa: CASSRWTGGADTQYF; clone_size: -; j_call: TRBJ2-3; d_call: TRBD1; v_call: TRBV7-9
cdr3_nt: TGTGCCAGCAGTGAAGCGCTACAGCTCTATGGCTACACCTTC; cdr3_aa: CASSEALQLYGYTF; clone_size: -; j_call: TRBJ1-2; d_call: -; v_call: TRBV6-1
cdr3_nt: TGTGCCTGCCCCACTGGACTCATGGAGGCGCAAAAACTGTTTTTT; cdr3_aa: CACPTGLMEAQKLFF; clone_size: -; j_call: TRBJ1-4; d_call: -; v_call: TRBV30
cdr3_nt: TGTGCCAGCAGCGGTCGACTAGCGGGGGGTGGAGAGACCCAGTACTTC; cdr3_aa: CASSGRLAGGGETQYF; clone_size: -; j_call: TRBJ2-5; d_call: TRBD2; v_call: TRBV7-2
cdr3_nt: TGTGCCAGCAGTACCACTAGCGGGGTATACACAGATACGCAGTATTTT; cdr3_aa: CASSTTSGVYTDTQYF; clone_size: -; j_call: TRBJ2-3; d_call: TRBD2; v_call: TRBV7-2
cdr3_nt: TGTGCCAGCACTGTGACAGGGTGGAGGGGAGAGCAGTACTTC; cdr3_aa: CASTVTGWRGEQYF; clone_size: -; j_call: TRBJ2-7; d_call: -; v_call: TRBV2
cdr3_nt: TGTGCCACCAGTGATTCCACAGGATCCCCGTGGCCCCAGCATTTT; cdr3_aa: CATSDSTGSPWPQHF; clone_size: -; j_call: TRBJ1-5; d_call: -; v_call: TRBV24-1
cdr3_nt: TGTGCCATCAGTGGCCGACAGGGGAACTACGAGCAGTACTTC; cdr3_aa: CAISGRQGNYEQYF; clone_size: -; j_call: TRBJ2-7; d_call: TRBD1; v_call: TRBV10-3
cdr3_nt: TGTGCCAGCTCACCCCAGGGTGACGACTACGAGCAGTACTTC; cdr3_aa: CASSPQGDDYEQYF; clone_size: -; j_call: TRBJ2-7; d_call: -; v_call: TRBV18
cdr3_nt: TGTGCCAGTTCCATCGGGACAGGGTATGCGGATACGCAGTATTTT; cdr3_aa: CASSIGTGYADTQYF; clone_size: -; j_call: TRBJ2-3; d_call: TRBD1; v_call: TRBV19
cdr3_nt: TGTGCCAGCAGCGTCCTAGCGGGAGGGGTATCCTACAATGAGCAGTTCTTC; cdr3_aa: CASSVLAGGVSYNEQFF; clone_size: -; j_call: TRBJ2-1; d_call: TRBD2; v_call: TRBV9
cdr3_nt: TGTGCCAGCAGCCAAGACGGGGTTGGCGGCTACACCTTC; cdr3_aa: CASSQDGVGGYTF; clone_size: -; j_call: TRBJ1-2; d_call: -; v_call: TRBV14
cdr3_nt: TGTGCCTGGTCAAGTGCTGGGACACTAGGCAATCAGCCCCAGCATTTT; cdr3_aa: CAWSSAGTLGNQPQHF; clone_size: few; j_call: TRBJ1-5; d_call: -; v_call: TRBV30
cdr3_nt: TGTGCCAGCAGCACCCCGGGACTAGGAGGGGAGACCCAGTACTTC; cdr3_aa: CASSTPGLGGETQYF; clone_size: -; j_call: TRBJ2-5; d_call: TRBD2; v_call: TRBV9
cdr3_nt: TGTGCCACCAGCAGCTCATCCGGGACAGCTTTCTATGGCTACACCTTC; cdr3_aa: CATSSSSGTAFYGYTF; clone_size: -; j_call: TRBJ1-2; d_call: TRBD1; v_call: TRBV15
cdr3_nt: TGTGCCAGCAGCCAAGTGGCTGGGACTGTCGGGACCGGGGAGCTGTTTTTT; cdr3_aa: CASSQVAGTVGTGELFF; clone_size: few; j_call: TRBJ2-2; d_call: -; v_call: TRBV4-2
cdr3_nt: TGTGCCAGCAGACCCCGGACAGGGCTTTCCGCTGAAGCTTTCTTT; cdr3_aa: CASRPRTGLSAEAFF; clone_size: -; j_call: TRBJ1-1; d_call: TRBD1; v_call: TRBV28
cdr3_nt: TGTGCCACCAGTGATTTGCAGGAGGGGCCTTTATCTCTGGATACGCAGTATTTT; cdr3_aa: CATSDLQEGPLSLDTQYF; clone_size: -; j_call: TRBJ2-3; d_call: -; v_call: TRBV24-1
cdr3_nt: TGTGCCAGCAGCAACACGTACAGGGCCACTAATGAAAAACTGTTTTTT; cdr3_aa: CASSNTYRATNEKLFF; clone_size: -; j_call: TRBJ1-4; d_call: -; v_call: TRBV7-9
cdr3_nt: TGTGCCAGCAGGACTAGCGGGGTCTCCTACGAGCAGTACTTC; cdr3_aa: CASRTSGVSYEQYF; clone_size: -; j_call: TRBJ2-7; d_call: TRBD2; v_call: TRBV5-4
cdr3_nt: TGTGCCAGCAGTACTCGGGGGGGTACCACAGATACGCAGTATTTT; cdr3_aa: CASSTRGGTTDTQYF; clone_size: -; j_call: TRBJ2-3; d_call: TRBD2; v_call: TRBV6-5
cdr3_nt: TGTGCCAGTAGTATTGGAACAGGGGTCTATGGCTACACCTTC; cdr3_aa: CASSIGTGVYGYTF; clone_size: -; j_call: TRBJ1-2; d_call: TRBD1; v_call: TRBV19
cdr3_nt: TGTGCCACCAGTGAGTCGCCCGGGGGAAGCTCCTACAATGAGCAGTTCTTC; cdr3_aa: CATSESPGGSSYNEQFF; clone_size: -; j_call: TRBJ2-1; d_call: -; v_call: TRBV24-1
cdr3_nt: TGTGCCAGCAGGACAGGGGAGTGGGGTGGCTACACCTTC; cdr3_aa: CASRTGEWGGYTF; clone_size: -; j_call: TRBJ1-2; d_call: TRBD1; v_call: TRBV7-2
cdr3_nt: TGTGCCAGCAGCCGCGGACAAAACACTAACTATGGCTACACCTTC; cdr3_aa: CASSRGQNTNYGYTF; clone_size: -; j_call: TRBJ1-2; d_call: -; v_call: TRBV7-9
cdr3_nt: TGCGCCAGCAGCCAATCCAGGGTGGACTATGGCTACACCTTC; cdr3_aa: CASSQSRVDYGYTF; clone_size: once; j_call: TRBJ1-2; d_call: -; v_call: TRBV4-3
cdr3_nt: TGTGCCAGTAGTCGACAGGCCGCTAACTATGGCTACACCTTC; cdr3_aa: CASSRQAANYGYTF; clone_size: -; j_call: TRBJ1-2; d_call: -; v_call: TRBV19
cdr3_nt: TGTGCCAGCAGCACGACACAGATGAACACTGAAGCTTTCTTT; cdr3_aa: CASSTTQMNTEAFF; clone_size: -; j_call: TRBJ1-1; d_call: -; v_call: TRBV13
cdr3_nt: TGTGCCAGCAGCTTCCAGGGGGGTTCACCCCTCCACTTT; cdr3_aa: CASSFQGGSPLHF; clone_size: -; j_call: TRBJ1-6; d_call: TRBD1; v_call: TRBV7-9
cdr3_nt: TGTGCCAGCTCCCACGGGACAGGGGGCGAGTTCCAGCCCCAGCATTTT; cdr3_aa: CASSHGTGGEFQPQHF; clone_size: once; j_call: TRBJ1-5; d_call: TRBD1; v_call: TRBV18
cdr3_nt: TGTGCCAGCAGTTTCCCCCCGGGGTCGGGTGGGTACAATGAGCAGTTCTTC; cdr3_aa: CASSFPPGSGGYNEQFF; clone_size: -; j_call: TRBJ2-1; d_call: -; v_call: TRBV28
cdr3_nt: TGTGCCAGCAGCCCCTTCCACGTGCGCGAGCAGTTCTTC; cdr3_aa: CASSPFHVREQFF; clone_size: -; j_call: TRBJ2-1; d_call: -; v_call: TRBV3-1/TRBV3-2
cdr3_nt: TGTGCCACCAGCAGCCGGGACGCGGGGGGCTATGGCTACACCTTC; cdr3_aa: CATSSRDAGGYGYTF; clone_size: -; j_call: TRBJ1-2; d_call: -; v_call: TRBV15
cdr3_nt: TGTGCCAGTAGGGGACAGACTAATGAAAAACTGTTTTTT; cdr3_aa: CASRGQTNEKLFF; clone_size: -; j_call: TRBJ1-4; d_call: TRBD1; v_call: TRBV19
cdr3_nt: TGTGCCAGCAGCTTAGGCCTATATGGCTACACCTTC; cdr3_aa: CASSLGLYGYTF; clone_size: -; j_call: TRBJ1-2; d_call: -; v_call: TRBV13
cdr3_nt: TGTGCCAGCAGTCCCGGGACAGGGGCTGTAGGCTATGGCTACACCTTC; cdr3_aa: CASSPGTGAVGYGYTF; clone_size: -; j_call: TRBJ1-2; d_call: TRBD1; v_call: TRBV6-4
cdr3_nt: TGCAGCGTTGATGGGCAGGGGGCTGGGTATGGCTACACCTTC; cdr3_aa: CSVDGQGAGYGYTF; clone_size: once; j_call: TRBJ1-2; d_call: TRBD1; v_call: TRBV29-1